A single sample is the source of the 10 T cell receptor beta chains below, sequenced in a study of molecular identifiers for immune sequencing clone quantification (dated by TCRdb to the late 2010s). Libraries were constructed by PCR. The sample was run on an Illumina HiSeq 4000. TCRdb trimmed the raw reads at Q25, called clones with MiXCR and kept productive beta chains. Entries that share a CDR3 protein sequence are merged under the most common genes and DNA. This sample gives tens of thousands of distinct CDR3 sequences in total; almost 25% of them show up just once. 1.5% to 2% of the sample lies in the top ten. Material for sequencing was naive CD8+ T cells from blood, with Jurkat cell RNA spiked in. This sample's cell subset or site label indicates: FACS-sorted CD8+CD4-CCR7+CD45RA+ naive T cells. The source is a human donor in good health. Some libraries in this study had Jurkat cell RNA spiked in.

This clonotype showed up just a few times. This chain uses TRBV14 with TRBJ1-3; TRBD1 aligns across 9 bases. The CDR3 is 16 residues long. Germline CDR1 SGHDN, CDR2 FVKESK. After removal of 4 bases from V and 0 bases from J, the junction contained 4 bases not matched to a gene. DNA of the CDR3: TGTGCCAGCAGCCGGGACAGGGTGAGCTCTGGAAACACCATATATTTT. Its protein is CASSRDRVSSGNTIYF.

At least ten counts were recorded for this clonotype. The rearrangement uses TRBV7-9 and TRBJ2-5; D unresolved. Germline CDR1 reads SEHNR; CDR2 reads FQNEAQ (reference sequence). V gave up 4 bases and J gave up 5 bases, with 20 bases separating them. The CDR3 spans 16 residues. This chain's CDR3 is CASSSESSLFPETQYF. CDR3 DNA: TGTGCCAGCAGCTCCGAAAGTTCCCTGTTTCCGGAGACCCAGTACTTC.

This clonotype was recorded at least ten times. The CDR3 loop is CSARVTDTQYF. CDR3 nucleotides: TGCAGTGCTAGAGTCACAGATACGCAGTATTTT. The J gene is TRBJ2-3, the V gene TRBV20-1; D uncertain. Germline CDR1 DFQATT, CDR2 SNEGSKA (reference sequence). This CDR3 has 11 amino acids. V was cut by 1 base and J by 2 bases, with 1 base left in between.

In this sample, this clonotype turned up once. This sequence may be a read error, since a much larger clone differs from it by one base. This sequence joins TRBV7-9 and TRBJ2-2; 12 bases fit TRBD2. CDR1 is SEHNR, CDR2 FQNEAQ, per germline (reference sequence). The CDR3 is 16 residues long. The CDR3 sequence: CTSSPTSGSHSGELFF. The CDR3, as DNA: TGTACCAGCAGCCCGACTAGCGGGAGCCATAGCGGGGAGCTGTTTTTT.

At least ten counts were recorded for this clonotype. The gene calls are TRBV14 and TRBJ1-1, with a tentative D call TRBD1 (5 bases). The CDR3 covers 16 residues. Germline CDR1 and CDR2: SGHDN and FVKESK. The V end lost 0 bases, the J end lost 5 bases, and 16 bases lay between the germline ends. The CDR3 DNA reads as TGTGCCAGCAGCCAAGATCCCCAGGGAAATAAAACTGAAGCTTTCTTT. Translating gives CASSQDPQGNKTEAFF.

Comments on this clonotype: One junction end does not reproduce the germline sequence, and a read error may be involved. The chain links TRBV7-9 to TRBJ2-3; no definite D call. Germline-derived CDR1 and CDR2 are SEHNR and FQNEAQ (reference sequence). The CDR3 contains 12 residues. The CDR3 DNA reads as TGTGCCGGCAGCTCTTTCACAGATACGCAGTATTTT. It encodes CAGSSFTDTQYF.

There are many counts of this clonotype. The CDR3 is CASSEYSPGFSYEQYF. The CDR3 region has the DNA TGTGCCAGCAGTGAATATAGCCCAGGGTTCTCCTACGAGCAGTACTTC. J is TRBJ2-7 and V is TRBV25-1; the D gene is possibly TRBD1 (5 bases). The CDR3 is 16 residues long. V gave up 0 bases and J gave up 0 bases, with 12 bases separating them. In germline, CDR1 is MGHDK, CDR2 SYGVNS.

Details on this clonotype: A read error may explain this, as a much larger clone is one base away. The chain recombines TRBV29-1 with TRBJ2-6; TRBD1 might be the D (5 bases). Germline V gene sequence: CDR1 SQVTM, CDR2 ANQGSEA. The CDR3 length is 17 residues. Trimming shortened V by 7 bases and J by 1 base, and 20 bases separated the two germline ends. In DNA form, the CDR3 reads TGCAGCGATCCAGGGCTTAAGGCTCAGTCTGGGGCCAACGTCCTGACTTTC. This codes for CSDPGLKAQSGANVLTF.

V is TRBV27 and J is TRBJ1-6; TRBD1 might be the D (5 bases). The CDR3 runs 15 residues. Germline V gene data show CDR1 as MNHEY and CDR2 as SMNVEV (reference sequence). The germline V and J ends were trimmed by 5 bases and 2 bases, with 10 bases remaining between them. The chain's CDR3 is CASSLKTAYNSPLHF. DNA for the CDR3: TGTGCCAGCAGTCTAAAGACAGCCTATAATTCACCCCTCCACTTT.

The V gene is TRBV3-1, the J gene TRBJ1-2; D call uncertain. Germline-derived CDR1 and CDR2 are LGHDT and YNNKEL (reference sequence). This CDR3 contains 16 residues. Trimming took off 1 base at V and 0 bases at J, with 12 bases between the two ends. Here the CDR3 reads CASSQALGLTNYGYTF. In DNA form, the CDR3 reads TGTGCCAGCAGCCAAGCCCTCGGCCTGACTAACTATGGCTACACCTTC.